These T cell receptor beta chains were read from a single sample in a study of T cells in Graves' hyperthyroidism and ophthalmopathy. Each CDR3 protein is one row after TCRdb ran MiXCR on the multiplex PCR reads. This sample yields under 600,000 distinct CDR3 sequences, of which more than 15% are seen a single time; about 3.5% belongs to the top ten. The sequenced material came from blood. These receptors originate from a woman aged 40 to 50 with Graves' ophthalmopathy. CDR3s include the opening cysteine and the closing phenylalanine or tryptophan. The order of the fields is V gene, J gene, clone size, D gene, CDR3 protein, CDR3 DNA. The D gene is left open where the match is weak. Clone size, where shown, is once, few, many, or a class for clones that have expanded.

V gene: TRBV12-3/TRBV12-4; J gene: TRBJ1-6; clone size: many; D gene: TRBD1; CDR3 protein: CASKPGQGPSPLHF; CDR3 DNA: TGTGCCAGCAAACCGGGACAGGGACCTTCACCCCTCCACTTT
V gene: TRBV12-3/TRBV12-4; J gene: TRBJ2-7; clone size: few; D gene: .; CDR3 protein: CASSSSGQLSYEQYF; CDR3 DNA: TGTGCCAGCAGCTCCTCAGGGCAGCTCTCCTACGAGCAGTACTTC
V gene: TRBV2; J gene: TRBJ1-1; clone size: many; D gene: .; CDR3 protein: CASSELGVSEAFF; CDR3 DNA: TGTGCCAGCAGTGAATTGGGGGTTAGTGAAGCTTTCTTT
V gene: TRBV3-1; J gene: TRBJ2-7; clone size: many; D gene: .; CDR3 protein: CASSQLYPYEQYF; CDR3 DNA: TGTGCCAGCAGCCAACTGTACCCCTACGAGCAGTACTTC
V gene: TRBV6-2/TRBV6-3; J gene: TRBJ2-6; clone size: .; D gene: .; CDR3 protein: CASSPSPFGGANVLTF; CDR3 DNA: TGTGCCAGCAGCCCATCCCCGTTTGGTGGGGCCAACGTCCTGACTTTC
V gene: TRBV30; J gene: TRBJ2-3; clone size: many; D gene: .; CDR3 protein: CAWSADQGTDTQYF; CDR3 DNA: TGTGCCTGGAGTGCAGACCAGGGCACAGATACGCAGTATTTT
V gene: TRBV20-1; J gene: TRBJ1-5; clone size: .; D gene: .; CDR3 protein: CSALSRVLNSNQPQHF; CDR3 DNA: TGCAGTGCCCTTAGCAGGGTCTTAAATAGCAATCAGCCCCAGCATTTT
V gene: TRBV5-1; J gene: TRBJ2-3; clone size: many; D gene: .; CDR3 protein: CASSSDRTDTQYF; CDR3 DNA: TGCGCCAGCAGCTCCGACAGGACAGATACGCAGTATTTT
V gene: TRBV27; J gene: TRBJ1-2; clone size: .; D gene: TRBD1; CDR3 protein: CARSKQGTGYTF; CDR3 DNA: TGTGCCAGGTCAAAACAGGGGACTGGCTACACCTTC
V gene: TRBV7-8; J gene: TRBJ2-7; clone size: .; D gene: .; CDR3 protein: CASNSRLEQYF; CDR3 DNA: TGTGCCAGCAACTCCCGGTTAGAGCAGTACTTC
V gene: TRBV29-1; J gene: TRBJ2-2; clone size: many; D gene: .; CDR3 protein: CSGGSGTGELFF; CDR3 DNA: TGCAGCGGTGGTAGCGGCACCGGGGAGCTGTTTTTT
V gene: TRBV5-8; J gene: TRBJ2-5; clone size: many; D gene: TRBD2; CDR3 protein: CASSLRLAGLQETQYF; CDR3 DNA: TGTGCCAGCAGCTTACGGTTAGCGGGGTTACAAGAGACCCAGTACTTC
V gene: TRBV12-3/TRBV12-4; J gene: TRBJ1-5; clone size: .; D gene: TRBD1; CDR3 protein: CASTRGPRPQHF; CDR3 DNA: TGTGCCAGCACCAGGGGGCCCCGGCCCCAGCATTTT
V gene: TRBV12-3/TRBV12-4; J gene: TRBJ2-1; clone size: few; D gene: .; CDR3 protein: CATAPPNYEQFF; CDR3 DNA: TGTGCCACCGCCCCCCCTAATTATGAGCAGTTCTTC
V gene: TRBV29-1; J gene: TRBJ2-7; clone size: .; D gene: TRBD2; CDR3 protein: CSVRLAGGYEQYF; CDR3 DNA: TGCAGCGTTCGTTTAGCGGGAGGGTACGAGCAGTACTTC
V gene: TRBV12-3/TRBV12-4; J gene: TRBJ1-4; clone size: .; D gene: TRBD1; CDR3 protein: CASSFGTVTEKLFF; CDR3 DNA: TGTGCCAGCAGTTTCGGGACAGTGACTGAAAAACTGTTTTTT
V gene: TRBV7-6; J gene: TRBJ2-5; clone size: many; D gene: TRBD2; CDR3 protein: CASSLDMPGLADKETQYF; CDR3 DNA: TGTGCCAGCAGCCTAGATATGCCGGGACTAGCGGATAAAGAGACCCAGTACTTC
V gene: TRBV6-2/TRBV6-3; J gene: TRBJ2-1; clone size: .; D gene: TRBD1; CDR3 protein: CASSHRGRQGWSSYNEQLF; CDR3 DNA: TGTGCCAGCTCCCACCGGGGTAGACAGGGTTGGAGCTCCTACAATGAGCAGCTCTTC
V gene: TRBV12-5; J gene: TRBJ2-1; clone size: many; D gene: .; CDR3 protein: CASGLVLGPGVEQFF; CDR3 DNA: TGTGCTAGTGGTTTGGTGCTGGGCCCCGGCGTTGAGCAGTTCTTC
V gene: TRBV6-2/TRBV6-3; J gene: TRBJ1-1; clone size: .; D gene: .; CDR3 protein: CASSYMVNTEAFF; CDR3 DNA: TGTGCCAGCAGTTACATGGTGAACACTGAAGCTTTCTTT
V gene: TRBV20-1; J gene: TRBJ2-3; clone size: .; D gene: .; CDR3 protein: CSAPKAGTTDTQYF; CDR3 DNA: TGCAGTGCCCCTAAGGCGGGCACCACAGATACGCAGTATTTT
V gene: TRBV18; J gene: TRBJ2-7; clone size: many; D gene: .; CDR3 protein: CASSPRTVARYEQYF; CDR3 DNA: TGTGCCAGCTCCCCCAGGACGGTGGCCCGCTACGAGCAGTACTTC
V gene: TRBV6-2/TRBV6-3; J gene: TRBJ1-5; clone size: few; D gene: .; CDR3 protein: CASELGGNQPQHF; CDR3 DNA: TGTGCCAGTGAGTTAGGGGGGAATCAGCCCCAGCATTTT
V gene: TRBV7-2; J gene: TRBJ1-1; clone size: many; D gene: .; CDR3 protein: CASSPTPGTEAFF; CDR3 DNA: TGTGCCAGCAGCCCAACTCCCGGCACTGAAGCTTTCTTT
V gene: TRBV6-1; J gene: TRBJ1-2; clone size: .; D gene: .; CDR3 protein: CASSATGGAFGYGYTF; CDR3 DNA: TGTGCCAGCAGTGCCACGGGGGGGGCTTTCGGCTATGGCTACACCTTC
V gene: TRBV12-3/TRBV12-4; J gene: TRBJ2-3; clone size: .; D gene: .; CDR3 protein: CASSLTGSVTDTQYF; CDR3 DNA: TGTGCCAGCAGTTTAACCGGGAGTGTCACAGATACGCAGTATTTT
V gene: TRBV5-1; J gene: TRBJ2-3; clone size: many; D gene: .; CDR3 protein: CASSPDGISTDTQYF; CDR3 DNA: TGCGCCAGCAGCCCGGACGGGATTAGCACAGATACGCAGTATTTT
V gene: TRBV4-1; J gene: TRBJ2-5; clone size: .; D gene: .; CDR3 protein: CASSPGPGGGETQYF; CDR3 DNA: TGCGCCAGCAGCCCGGGCCCAGGCGGCGGGGAGACCCAGTACTTC
V gene: TRBV28; J gene: TRBJ2-7; clone size: .; D gene: TRBD1; CDR3 protein: CASRGTGTHEQYF; CDR3 DNA: TGTGCCAGCAGGGGGACAGGAACCCACGAGCAGTACTTC
V gene: TRBV20-1; J gene: TRBJ1-5; clone size: .; D gene: TRBD1; CDR3 protein: CSARGDRLNQPQHF; CDR3 DNA: TGCAGTGCTAGAGGGGACAGGTTAAATCAGCCCCAGCATTTT
V gene: TRBV6-1; J gene: TRBJ1-1; clone size: many; D gene: TRBD1; CDR3 protein: CASGNAGGSAEAFF; CDR3 DNA: TGTGCCAGCGGAAACGCAGGGGGGAGCGCTGAAGCTTTCTTT
V gene: TRBV5-1; J gene: TRBJ2-4; clone size: .; D gene: TRBD2; CDR3 protein: CASSSQRGTKNIQYF; CDR3 DNA: TGCGCCAGCAGCTCACAGCGGGGAACCAAAAACATTCAGTACTTC
V gene: TRBV7-9; J gene: TRBJ1-2; clone size: .; D gene: .; CDR3 protein: CASSLNLGGANYGYTF; CDR3 DNA: TGTGCCAGCAGCTTAAATCTGGGGGGCGCGAACTATGGCTACACCTTC
V gene: TRBV6-1; J gene: TRBJ2-3; clone size: many; D gene: TRBD1; CDR3 protein: CASSEVYGGGTGRTDTQYF; CDR3 DNA: TGTGCCAGCAGTGAAGTATATGGGGGTGGGACAGGGCGGACAGATACGCAGTATTTT
V gene: TRBV29-1; J gene: TRBJ2-5; clone size: many; D gene: TRBD1; CDR3 protein: CSVPGQAHQETQYF; CDR3 DNA: TGCAGCGTCCCGGGACAGGCCCACCAAGAGACCCAGTACTTC
V gene: TRBV11-3; J gene: TRBJ2-1; clone size: many; D gene: TRBD1; CDR3 protein: CASSLGQGANNEQFF; CDR3 DNA: TGTGCCAGCAGCTTAGGACAGGGGGCGAACAATGAGCAGTTCTTC
V gene: TRBV12-3/TRBV12-4; J gene: TRBJ1-3; clone size: many; D gene: .; CDR3 protein: CASSSGVAGNTIYF; CDR3 DNA: TGTGCCAGCAGTTCAGGGGTGGCTGGAAACACCATATATTTT